The 13 T cell receptor beta chains below come from one sample, sequenced in a study of shared clonotypes between healthy human individuals (dated by TCRdb to the early 2020s). Libraries were prepared through the immunoSEQ multiplex PCR assay. The clones in this table, taken by TCRdb from immuneACCESS, are in-frame only. Not every clone is retained; where verified, under half of the shortfall comes from an unresolved V gene, and the cause of the rest is unknown. The sample yields 2 million or so clones; roughly 94% were counted once. The top ten clonotypes cover approximately 1.2% of the sample. CD8 naive samples were CD45RO-negative cells positively selected for CCR7, giving a CD45RA+CCR7+ population that excluded TemRA cells. Sequenced input: naive CD8+ T cells sorted from blood. Sample cell subset or site, as interpreted from the label and publication: CD45RA+CCR7+. These receptors were obtained from a young man in good health.

The chain has TRBV7-9 and TRBJ1-1; D is uncertain. This CDR3 has 13 residues. Germline V gives CDR1 SEHNR, CDR2 FQNEAQ (reference sequence). Trimming left V 5 bases short and J 8 bases short, with 15 bases between. CDR3 amino acids: CASSPPGKAEAFF. CDR3 nucleotides: TGTGCCAGCAGCCCTCCCGGGAAGGCCGAAGCTTTCTTT. Filled out from reference TRBV7-9 and TRBJ1-1, the complete variable domain reads DTGVSQNPRHKITKRGQNVTFRCDPISEHNRLYWYRQTLGQGPEFLTYFQNEAQLEKSRLLSDRFSAERPKGSFSTLEIQRTEQGDSAMYLCASSPPGKAEAFFGQGTRLTVV.

This clone has a single count. The chain carries TRBV5-1 and TRBJ2-3, with TRBD2 matching over 10 bases. The germline gives CDR1 SGHRS, CDR2 YFSETQ. The CDR3 is 16 residues long. The trim removed 0 bases at V and 6 bases at J, leaving 7 bases unmatched. In nucleotides, the CDR3 is TGCGCCAGCAGCTTGGTTATAGGGACTAGCGACGATACGCAGTATTTT. This sequence encodes CASSLVIGTSDDTQYF.

The genes are TRBV13 and TRBJ2-1; 7 nucleotides line up with TRBD1. Germline assignment: CDR1 PRHDT and CDR2 FYEKMQ (reference sequence). The CDR3 is 14 amino acids. V gave up 6 bases and J gave up 5 bases; unmatched junction bases: 7. The CDR3 loop is CASRPHTGDNEQFF. CDR3 nucleotides: TGTGCCAGCAGGCCCCATACAGGGGACAATGAGCAGTTCTTC.

As regards this clone: Additional DNA sequences in this sample encode the identical CDR3. The chain is built from TRBV27 and TRBJ2-7; D may be TRBD2 (6 bases). The germline CDR1 and CDR2 sequences are MNHEY and SMNVEV (reference sequence). The CDR3 extends over 14 amino acids. Trimming removed 6 bases at V and 2 bases at J, with 14 bases between. This chain's CDR3 is CASSRTGSPYEQYF. In nucleotides, the CDR3 is TGTGCCAGCAGCAGGACCGGGAGCCCCTACGAGCAGTACTTC.

Here the CDR3 reads CASSLKGMNYGYTF. Written as DNA, the CDR3 is TGTGCCAGCAGTTTGAAGGGGATGAACTATGGCTACACCTTC. V and J are TRBV27 and TRBJ1-2, with D possibly matching TRBD1 (5 bases). The CDR3 has 14 amino acids. V was trimmed by 3 bases and J by 2 bases, leaving 10 bases between them. Germline-derived CDR1 and CDR2 are MNHEY and SMNVEV (reference sequence).

V is TRBV28 and J is TRBJ2-2; 7 bases match TRBD1. The CDR3 covers 15 residues. The V and J ends lost 3 bases and 6 bases, in that order; junction bases with no gene match: 7. Per the germline V gene, CDR1 is MDHEN and CDR2 is SYDVKM. The CDR3 DNA sequence: TGTGCCAGCAGTTTGGAAGGGGGCGCTGCCGGGGAGCTGTTTTTT. The encoded protein is CASSLEGGAAGELFF.

This chain links TRBV19 with TRBJ1-5; 10 nucleotides agree with TRBD1. This CDR3 spans 15 amino acids. The germline CDR1 and CDR2 sequences are LNHDA and SQIVND (reference sequence). V trimming: 8 bases; J trimming: 5 bases; junction bases outside the gene matches: 9. CDR3 protein: CASRPGQGKYQPQHF. CDR3 bases: TGTGCCAGTCGGCCGGGACAGGGGAAATATCAGCCCCAGCATTTT. The full variable domain, its missing parts supplied by reference TRBV19 and TRBJ1-5, is DGGITQSPKYLFRKEGQNVTLSCEQNLNHDAMYWYRQDPGQGLRLIYYSQIVNDFQKGDIAEGYSVSREKKESFPLTVTSAQKNPTAFYLCASRPGQGKYQPQHFGDGTRLSIL.

This chain joins TRBV5-1 and TRBJ1-1; 7 nucleotides agree with TRBD1. Per the germline V gene, CDR1 is SGHRS and CDR2 is YFSETQ. V lost 4 bases to trimming and J lost 7 bases; unmatched junction nucleotides: 7. The CDR3 totals 13 residues. This CDR3 reads CASSLERGHEAFF. The CDR3 DNA reads TGCGCCAGCAGCCTCGAGAGGGGGCATGAAGCTTTCTTT. The full variable domain, with the rest looked up from reference TRBV5-1 and TRBJ1-1, is KAGVTQTPRYLIKTRGQQVTLSCSPISGHRSVSWYQQTPGQGLQFLFEYFSETQRNKGNFPGRFSGRQFSNSRSEMNVSTLELGDSALYLCASSLERGHEAFFGQGTRLTVV.

This clone was found once. Within the sample, other DNA sequences also encode this same CDR3. This chain uses TRBV9 with TRBJ1-1; D is possibly TRBD1 (5 bases). The CDR3 is made up of 14 amino acids. Germline-derived CDR1 and CDR2 are SGDLS and YYNGEE. V gave up 2 bases and J gave up 5 bases, with 13 bases separating them. CDR3 DNA: TGTGCCAGCAGCGTGAGTGGGGGAGGGACTGAAGCTTTCTTT. It encodes CASSVSGGGTEAFF.

The genes are TRBV7-9 and TRBJ1-3; no definite D call. The ends were cut back, 4 bases at V and 0 bases at J, with 7 bases in the middle. This CDR3 is built from 14 residues. Germline loops: CDR1 SEHNR, CDR2 FQNEAQ (reference sequence). The DNA for the CDR3 is TGTGCCAGCAGCTACAGAAACTCTGGAAACACCATATATTTT. This codes for CASSYRNSGNTIYF.

Concerning this clone: Additional DNA sequences in this sample encode the identical CDR3. The V gene is TRBV5-1, the J gene TRBJ2-7, with 9 positions matching TRBD1. V lost 0 bases to trimming and J lost 4 bases; unmatched junction nucleotides: 2. Germline CDR1 SGHRS, CDR2 YFSETQ. The CDR3 has 14 residues. DNA of the CDR3: TGCGCCAGCAGCTTGGACAGGGGGCTTTACGAGCAGTACTTC. Amino acids: CASSLDRGLYEQYF.

The rearrangement joins TRBV27 to TRBJ1-6; D perhaps matches TRBD1 (5 bases). Trimming removed 3 bases from V and 10 bases from J, with 13 bases in between. Germline loops: CDR1 MNHEY, CDR2 SMNVEV (reference sequence). The CDR3 is 14 amino acids. CDR3 in DNA: TGTGCCAGCAGTTTCGGGATGGGGCGCTCACCCCTCCACTTT. It encodes CASSFGMGRSPLHF.

Notes on this clone: Other DNA sequences from this sample encode an identical CDR3 as well. The chain couples TRBV2 to TRBJ2-1, with 7 bases that match TRBD2. CDR1 and CDR2 (germline): SNHLY, FYNNEI. With 8 bases clipped from V and 2 bases from J, the junction kept 0 bases outside the gene matches. The CDR3 consists of 12 residues. The DNA for the CDR3 is TGTGCCAGCGGGGGGGCCTACAATGAGCAGTTCTTC. This translates into CASGGAYNEQFF.